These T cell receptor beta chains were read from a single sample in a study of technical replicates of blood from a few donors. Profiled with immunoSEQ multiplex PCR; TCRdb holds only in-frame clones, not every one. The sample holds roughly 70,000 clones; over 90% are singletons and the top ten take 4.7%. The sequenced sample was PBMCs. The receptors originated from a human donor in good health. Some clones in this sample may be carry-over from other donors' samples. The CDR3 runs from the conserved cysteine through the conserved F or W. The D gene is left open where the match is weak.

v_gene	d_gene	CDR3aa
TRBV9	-	CASSVAGDPSYEQYF
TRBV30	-	CAWSVQGTDTQYF
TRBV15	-	CATSSSDRDAPSPLHF
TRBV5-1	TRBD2	CASSLSLAGGFTDTQYF
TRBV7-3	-	CASSSNSYRDGYTF
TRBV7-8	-	CASSQEGPADKGEQFF
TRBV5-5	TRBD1	CASSSRTGGEDTQYF
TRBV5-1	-	CASSYNQETQYF
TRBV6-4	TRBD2	CASSDSSSGRHTGELFF
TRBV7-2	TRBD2	CASSEARGGVPYEQYF